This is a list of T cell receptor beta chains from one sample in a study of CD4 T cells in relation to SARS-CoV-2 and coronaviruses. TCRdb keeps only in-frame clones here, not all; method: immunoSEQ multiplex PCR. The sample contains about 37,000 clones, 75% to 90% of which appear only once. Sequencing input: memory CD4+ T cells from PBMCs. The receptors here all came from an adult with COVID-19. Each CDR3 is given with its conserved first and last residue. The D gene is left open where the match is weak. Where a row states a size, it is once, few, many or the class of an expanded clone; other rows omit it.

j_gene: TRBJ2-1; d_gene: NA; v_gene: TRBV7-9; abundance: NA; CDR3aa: CASSLARGRLADEQFF; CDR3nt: TGTGCCAGCAGCTTAGCGAGGGGTCGCCTGGCCGATGAGCAGTTCTTC
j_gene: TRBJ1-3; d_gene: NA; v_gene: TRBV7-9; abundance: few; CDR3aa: CASSPGGDTIYF; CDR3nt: TGTGCCAGCAGCCCAGGAGGGGACACCATATATTTT
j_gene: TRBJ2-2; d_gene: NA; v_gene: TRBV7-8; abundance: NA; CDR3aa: CACARAPGELFF; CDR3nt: TGTGCCTGTGCGCGGGCCCCCGGGGAGCTGTTTTTT
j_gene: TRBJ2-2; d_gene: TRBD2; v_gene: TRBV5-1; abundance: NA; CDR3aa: CASSSTSGRTYTGELFF; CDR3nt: TGCGCCAGCAGCTCGACTAGCGGGAGAACCTATACCGGGGAGCTGTTTTTT
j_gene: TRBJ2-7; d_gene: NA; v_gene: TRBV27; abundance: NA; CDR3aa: CASSSGTNSRTEQYF; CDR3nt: TGTGCCAGCAGTTCCGGGACAAACTCACGTACGGAGCAGTACTTC
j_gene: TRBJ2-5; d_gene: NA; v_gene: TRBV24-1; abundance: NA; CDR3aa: CATSDSGQPQEQETQYF; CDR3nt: TGTGCCACCAGTGACTCGGGGCAGCCGCAAGAACAAGAGACCCAGTACTTC
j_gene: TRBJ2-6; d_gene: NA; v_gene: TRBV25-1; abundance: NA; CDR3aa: CASSAKDNYSGANVLTF; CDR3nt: TGTGCCAGCAGTGCGAAGGACAACTACTCTGGGGCCAACGTCCTGACTTTC
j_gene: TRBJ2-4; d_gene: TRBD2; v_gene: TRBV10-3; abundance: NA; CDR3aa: CAISEDREANIQYF; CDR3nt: TGTGCCATCAGTGAAGACCGGGAGGCAAACATTCAGTACTTC
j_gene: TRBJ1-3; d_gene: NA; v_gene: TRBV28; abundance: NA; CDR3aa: CASLGWAGNTIYF; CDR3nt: TGTGCCAGCTTGGGTTGGGCTGGAAACACCATATATTTT
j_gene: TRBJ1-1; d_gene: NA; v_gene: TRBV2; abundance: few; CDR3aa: CASSPDNTEAFF; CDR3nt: TGTGCCAGCAGTCCCGATAACACTGAAGCTTTCTTT
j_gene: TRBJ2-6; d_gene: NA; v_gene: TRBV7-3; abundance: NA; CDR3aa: CASSQGAGANVLTF; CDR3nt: TGTGCCAGCAGCCAAGGAGCTGGGGCCAACGTCCTGACTTTC
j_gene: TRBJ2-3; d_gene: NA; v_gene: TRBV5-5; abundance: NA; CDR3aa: CASSLVFETSTDTQYF; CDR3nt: TGTGCCAGCAGCTTGGTCTTCGAAACTAGCACAGATACGCAGTATTTT
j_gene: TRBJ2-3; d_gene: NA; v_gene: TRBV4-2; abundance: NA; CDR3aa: CASSQDLAYTQYF; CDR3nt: TGTGCCAGCAGCCAAGATCTTGCATATACGCAGTATTTT
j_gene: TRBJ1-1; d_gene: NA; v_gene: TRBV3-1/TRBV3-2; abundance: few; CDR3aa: CASSQDSLGGEAFF; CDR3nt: TGTGCCAGCAGCCAAGACAGCCTCGGCGGTGAAGCTTTCTTT
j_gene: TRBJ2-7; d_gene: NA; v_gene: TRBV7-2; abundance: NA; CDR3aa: CASSLEWSEQYF; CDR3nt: TGTGCCAGCAGCTTAGAATGGAGCGAGCAGTACTTC
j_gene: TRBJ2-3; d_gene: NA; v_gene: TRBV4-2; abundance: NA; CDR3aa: CASSQDVAGGGRTDTQYF; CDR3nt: TGTGCCAGCAGCCAAGATGTGGCAGGGGGAGGCCGTACAGATACGCAGTATTTT
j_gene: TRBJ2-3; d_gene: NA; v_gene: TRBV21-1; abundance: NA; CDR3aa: CARRTSGHTDTQYF; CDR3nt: TGTGCCAGGAGGACTAGCGGTCACACAGATACGCAGTATTTT
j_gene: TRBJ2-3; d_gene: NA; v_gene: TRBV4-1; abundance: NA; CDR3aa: CASSQVRGLTDTQYF; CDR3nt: TGCGCCAGCAGCCAGGTCCGGGGCCTCACAGATACGCAGTATTTT
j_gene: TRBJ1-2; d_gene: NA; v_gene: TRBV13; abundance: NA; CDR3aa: CASSQYQALPGYTF; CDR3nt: TGTGCCAGCAGCCAATACCAAGCCCTCCCAGGCTACACCTTC
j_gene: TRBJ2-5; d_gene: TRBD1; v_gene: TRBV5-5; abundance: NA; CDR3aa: CASLIAPNRGRGETQYF; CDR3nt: TGTGCCAGCTTAATTGCTCCGAACAGGGGGCGGGGGGAGACCCAGTACTTC
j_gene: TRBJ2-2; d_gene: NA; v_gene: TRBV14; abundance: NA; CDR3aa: CASSQVWTGRDTGELFF; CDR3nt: TGTGCCAGCAGCCAAGTTTGGACCGGAAGGGACACCGGGGAGCTGTTTTTT
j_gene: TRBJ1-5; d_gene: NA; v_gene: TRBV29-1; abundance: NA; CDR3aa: CSVAGSNQPQHF; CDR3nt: TGCAGCGTTGCGGGAAGCAATCAGCCCCAGCATTTT
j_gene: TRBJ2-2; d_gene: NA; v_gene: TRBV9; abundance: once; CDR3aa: CASSRSLVTGELFF; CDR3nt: TGTGCCAGCAGCCGTAGCTTAGTCACCGGGGAGCTGTTTTTT
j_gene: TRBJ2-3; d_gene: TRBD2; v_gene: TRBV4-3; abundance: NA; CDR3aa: CASSQGLAGPDTQYF; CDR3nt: TGCGCCAGCAGCCAAGGACTAGCGGGTCCAGATACGCAGTATTTT
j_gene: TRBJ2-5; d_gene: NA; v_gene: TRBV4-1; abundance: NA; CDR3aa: CASSQENSYGETQYF; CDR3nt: TGCGCCAGCAGCCAAGAGAACTCCTACGGCGAGACCCAGTACTTC
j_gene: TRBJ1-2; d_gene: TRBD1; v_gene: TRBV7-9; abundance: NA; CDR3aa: CASSLTGGESYGYTF; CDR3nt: TGTGCCAGCAGCTTAACAGGGGGCGAAAGCTATGGCTACACCTTC
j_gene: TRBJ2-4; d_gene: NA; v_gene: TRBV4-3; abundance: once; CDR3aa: CASSQEWRGTAIQYF; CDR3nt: TGCGCCAGCAGCCAAGAGTGGCGGGGTACTGCCATTCAGTACTTC
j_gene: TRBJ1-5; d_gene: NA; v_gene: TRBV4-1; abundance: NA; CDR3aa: CASSQGIVSNQPQHF; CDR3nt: TGCGCCAGCAGCCAAGGAATAGTTAGCAATCAGCCCCAGCATTTT
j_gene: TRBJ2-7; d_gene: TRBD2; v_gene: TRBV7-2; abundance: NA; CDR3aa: CASIPSGSIGYEQYF; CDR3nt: TGTGCCAGCATACCTAGCGGGAGTATCGGTTACGAGCAGTACTTC
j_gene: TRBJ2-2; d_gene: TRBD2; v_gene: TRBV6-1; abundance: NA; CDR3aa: CASIGTTNTGELFF; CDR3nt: TGTGCCAGCATCGGGACTACGAACACCGGGGAGCTGTTTTTT
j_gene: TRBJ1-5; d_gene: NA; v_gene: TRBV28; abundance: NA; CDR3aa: CASSLWGDSNQPQHF; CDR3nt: TGTGCCAGCAGTTTATGGGGGGATAGCAATCAGCCCCAGCATTTT